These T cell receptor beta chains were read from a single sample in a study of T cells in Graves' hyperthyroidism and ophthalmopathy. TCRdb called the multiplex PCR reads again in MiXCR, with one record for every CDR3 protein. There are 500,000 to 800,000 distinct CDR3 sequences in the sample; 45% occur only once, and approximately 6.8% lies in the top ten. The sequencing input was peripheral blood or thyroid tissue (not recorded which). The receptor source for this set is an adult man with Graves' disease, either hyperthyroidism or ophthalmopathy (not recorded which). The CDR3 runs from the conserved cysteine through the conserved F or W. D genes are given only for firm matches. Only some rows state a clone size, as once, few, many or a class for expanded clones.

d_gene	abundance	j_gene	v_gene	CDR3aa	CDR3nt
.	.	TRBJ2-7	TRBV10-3	CAISELGSSIGYEQYF	TGCGCCATCAGTGAGTTGGGGTCGTCTATCGGATACGAGCAGTACTTC
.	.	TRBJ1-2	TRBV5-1	CASKGPAGEYGYTF	TGCGCCAGCAAAGGTCCGGCAGGGGAATATGGCTACACCTTC
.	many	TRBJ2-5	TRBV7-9	CASTPSEAETQYF	TGTGCCAGCACCCCAAGCGAGGCGGAGACCCAGTACTTC
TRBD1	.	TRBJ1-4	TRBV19	CASRPGQPTNEKLFF	TGTGCCAGCCGTCCGGGACAGCCAACTAATGAAAAACTGTTTTTT
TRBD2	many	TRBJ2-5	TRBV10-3	CAISDGTTQETQYF	TGTGCCATCAGTGACGGGACTACCCAAGAGACCCAGTACTTC
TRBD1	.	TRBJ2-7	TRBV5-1	CASALTGGAYEQYF	TGCGCCAGCGCCCTGACAGGGGGTGCCTACGAGCAGTACTTC
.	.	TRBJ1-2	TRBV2	CANSPGRGDYGYTF	TGTGCCAACAGTCCGGGCAGGGGTGACTATGGCTACACCTTC
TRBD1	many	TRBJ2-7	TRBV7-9	CASSDRQGPYEQYF	TGTGCCAGCAGCGACCGACAGGGACCCTACGAGCAGTACTTC
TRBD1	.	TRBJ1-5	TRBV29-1	CSVARGMDRDVLSNQPQHF	TGCAGCGTTGCCAGGGGTATGGACAGGGATGTCCTTAGCAATCAGCCCCAGCATTTT
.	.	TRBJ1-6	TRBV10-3	CAIKEGNQPLHF	TGTGCCATCAAGGAGGGTAATCAGCCCCTCCACTTT
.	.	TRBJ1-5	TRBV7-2	CASSFSASNQPQHF	TGTGCCAGCAGCTTTTCAGCCAGCAATCAGCCCCAGCATTTT
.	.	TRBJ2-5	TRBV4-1	CASSQEEVGETQYF	TGCGCCAGCAGCCAAGAGGAGGTTGGAGAGACCCAGTACTTC
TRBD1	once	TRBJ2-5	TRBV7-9	CASSPKQGGIQETQYF	TGTGCCAGCAGCCCAAAACAGGGGGGCATACAAGAGACCCAGTACTTC
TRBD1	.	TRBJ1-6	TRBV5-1	CASSFGTGMEAMDSPLHF	TGCGCCAGCAGCTTTGGGACAGGGATGGAGGCGATGGATTCACCCCTCCACTTT
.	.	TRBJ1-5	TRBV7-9	CASSLSGAEPQHF	TGTGCCAGCAGCTTGTCTGGGGCTGAACCCCAGCATTTT
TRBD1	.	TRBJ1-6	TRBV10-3	CASSGTDSYNSPLHF	TGTGCCAGCAGTGGGACAGACTCCTATAATTCACCCCTCCACTTT
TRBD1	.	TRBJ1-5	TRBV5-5	CASSLTGVQGLNQPQHF	TGTGCCAGCAGCTTGACAGGGGTCCAGGGACTAAATCAGCCCCAGCATTTT
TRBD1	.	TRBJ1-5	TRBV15	CATRSNRQGAGPQHF	TGTGCCACCAGGTCCAATCGACAGGGGGCTGGGCCCCAGCATTTT
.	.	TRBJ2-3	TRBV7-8	CASSFSRTDTQYF	TGTGCCAGCAGCTTCAGTCGGACAGATACGCAGTATTTT
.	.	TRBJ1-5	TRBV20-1	CSAGRGVGQPQHF	TGCAGTGCGGGTCGGGGAGTGGGTCAGCCCCAGCATTTT
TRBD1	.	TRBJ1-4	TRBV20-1	CSAPDRGTNEKLFF	TGCAGTGCTCCCGACAGGGGAACTAATGAAAAACTGTTTTTT
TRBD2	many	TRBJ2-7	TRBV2	CASRAGGPYEQYF	TGTGCCAGCAGGGCGGGGGGGCCCTACGAGCAGTACTTC
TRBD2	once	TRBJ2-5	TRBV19	CASSAAKGTSGGSGETQYF	TGTGCCAGTAGTGCCGCCAAAGGGACTAGCGGGGGCAGCGGGGAGACCCAGTACTTC
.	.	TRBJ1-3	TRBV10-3	CAISDRDISGNTIYF	TGTGCCATCAGTGACCGGGACATCTCTGGAAACACCATATATTTT
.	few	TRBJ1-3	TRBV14	CASSQGDRYSGNTIYF	TGTGCCAGCAGCCAAGGTGACAGATACTCTGGAAACACCATATATTTT
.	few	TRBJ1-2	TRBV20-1	CSARDPDSLSYGYTF	TGCAGTGCTAGAGACCCGGACAGCCTGAGCTATGGCTACACCTTC
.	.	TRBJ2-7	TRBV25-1	CASSEKRAGREQYF	TGTGCCAGCAGTGAAAAGAGGGCGGGGAGGGAGCAGTACTTC
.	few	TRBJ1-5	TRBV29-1	CSVEGTRTNQPQHF	TGCAGCGTTGAAGGGACAAGGACAAATCAGCCCCAGCATTTT
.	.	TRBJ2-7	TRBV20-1	CSASAGTAAYEQYF	TGCAGTGCTAGCGCCGGGACGGCTGCCTACGAGCAGTACTTC
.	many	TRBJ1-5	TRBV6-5	CASSEGLPQPQHF	TGTGCCAGCAGTGAAGGGTTGCCTCAGCCCCAGCATTTT
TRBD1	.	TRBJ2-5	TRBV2	CASSFVSGGQETQYF	TGTGCCAGCAGTTTCGTCTCAGGGGGCCAAGAGACCCAGTACTTC
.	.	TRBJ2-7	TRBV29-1	CSVAEQPYEQYF	TGCAGCGTTGCCGAACAGCCCTACGAGCAGTACTTC
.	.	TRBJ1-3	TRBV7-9	CASSELGFGGQGNTIYF	TGTGCCAGCAGTGAATTGGGGTTCGGGGGCCAGGGAAACACCATATATTTT
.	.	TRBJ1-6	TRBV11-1	CASSFSVTGSSPLHF	TGTGCCAGCAGCTTTTCCGTCACTGGCAGTTCACCCCTCCACTTT
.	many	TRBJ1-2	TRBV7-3	CASSNLMGGGYTF	TGTGCCAGCAGCAACCTAATGGGAGGTGGCTACACCTTC
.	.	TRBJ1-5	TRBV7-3	CASNRQPQHF	TGTGCCAGCAACCGGCAGCCCCAGCATTTT
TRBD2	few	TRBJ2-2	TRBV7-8	CASRAGVDTGELFF	TGTGCCAGCAGAGCGGGAGTCGACACCGGGGAGCTGTTTTTT
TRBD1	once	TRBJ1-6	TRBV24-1	CATSDRTGTFHF	TGTGCCACCAGTGACAGGACAGGGACTTTCCACTTT
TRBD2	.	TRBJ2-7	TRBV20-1	CSARESGGEQYF	TGCAGTGCTAGAGAATCGGGGGGGGAGCAGTACTTC
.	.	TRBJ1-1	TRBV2	CASSEGNGYTEAFF	TGTGCCAGCAGTGAAGGTAACGGTTACACTGAAGCTTTCTTT
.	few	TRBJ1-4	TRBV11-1	CASSFEGATNEKLFF	TGTGCCAGCAGCTTTGAGGGGGCAACTAATGAAAAACTGTTTTTT
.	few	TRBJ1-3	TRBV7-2	CASSLSSGQQGNTIYF	TGTGCCAGCAGCTTGAGTTCAGGCCAGCAGGGTAACACCATATATTTT
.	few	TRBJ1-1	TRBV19	CASSIVKVNTEAFF	TGTGCCAGTAGTATAGTAAAGGTGAACACTGAAGCTTTCTTT
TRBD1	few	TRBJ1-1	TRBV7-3	CASSSGGSTEAFF	TGTGCCAGCAGCTCAGGGGGCTCGACTGAAGCTTTCTTT
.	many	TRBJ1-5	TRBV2	CASASKDGPYSNQPQHF	TGTGCCAGCGCTTCGAAAGACGGACCGTATAGCAATCAGCCCCAGCATTTT
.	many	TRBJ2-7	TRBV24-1	CATSDLGHYEQYF	TGTGCCACCAGTGACCTGGGACACTACGAGCAGTACTTC
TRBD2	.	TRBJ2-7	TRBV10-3	CAISEGGGSTYEQYF	TGTGCCATCAGTGAGGGCGGGGGGTCGACCTACGAGCAGTACTTC
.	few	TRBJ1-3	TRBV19	CASRTGTNSGNTIYF	TGTGCCAGTAGGACCGGGACCAACTCTGGAAACACCATATATTTT
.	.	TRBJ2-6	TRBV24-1	CATSLGWAAGANVLTF	TGTGCCACCAGTTTGGGTTGGGCGGCTGGGGCCAACGTCCTGACTTTC
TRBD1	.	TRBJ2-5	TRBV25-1	CASSNLGGTGEETQYF	TGTGCCAGCAGTAACTTGGGAGGGACAGGGGAAGAGACCCAGTACTTC